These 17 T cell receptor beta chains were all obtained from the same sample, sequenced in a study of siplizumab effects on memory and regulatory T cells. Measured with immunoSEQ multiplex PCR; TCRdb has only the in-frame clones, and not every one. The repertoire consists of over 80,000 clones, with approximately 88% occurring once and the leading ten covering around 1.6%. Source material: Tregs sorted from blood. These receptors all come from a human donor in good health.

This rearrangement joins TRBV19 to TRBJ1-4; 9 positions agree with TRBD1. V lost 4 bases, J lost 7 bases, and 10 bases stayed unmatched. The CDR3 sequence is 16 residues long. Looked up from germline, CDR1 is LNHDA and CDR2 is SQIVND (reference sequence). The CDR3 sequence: CASSKGTGSNSEKLFF. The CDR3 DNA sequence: TGTGCCAGTAGTAAGGGGACAGGGAGTAACAGTGAAAAACTGTTTTTT.

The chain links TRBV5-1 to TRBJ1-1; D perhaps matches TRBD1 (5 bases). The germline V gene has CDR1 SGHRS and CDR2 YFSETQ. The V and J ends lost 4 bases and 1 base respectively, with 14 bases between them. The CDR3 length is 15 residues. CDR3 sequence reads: CASSLLGVRNTEAFF. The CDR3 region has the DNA TGCGCCAGCAGCCTCTTGGGGGTCCGGAACACTGAAGCTTTCTTT. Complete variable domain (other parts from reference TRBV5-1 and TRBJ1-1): KAGVTQTPRYLIKTRGQQVTLSCSPISGHRSVSWYQQTPGQGLQFLFEYFSETQRNKGNFPGRFSGRQFSNSRSEMNVSTLELGDSALYLCASSLLGVRNTEAFFGQGTRLTVV.

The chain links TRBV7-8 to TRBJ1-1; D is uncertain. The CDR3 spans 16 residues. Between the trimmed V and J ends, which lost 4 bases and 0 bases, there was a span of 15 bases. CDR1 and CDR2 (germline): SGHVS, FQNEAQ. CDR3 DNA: TGTGCCAGCAGCTCTCTTAGGTCCATGTTGAACACTGAAGCTTTCTTT. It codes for CASSSLRSMLNTEAFF.

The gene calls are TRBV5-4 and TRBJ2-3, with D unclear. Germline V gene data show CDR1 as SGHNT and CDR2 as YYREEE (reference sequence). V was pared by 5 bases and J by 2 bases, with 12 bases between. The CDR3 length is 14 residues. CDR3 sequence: CASRRLGFTDTQYF. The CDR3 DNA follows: TGTGCCAGCAGAAGATTAGGCTTCACAGATACGCAGTATTTT.

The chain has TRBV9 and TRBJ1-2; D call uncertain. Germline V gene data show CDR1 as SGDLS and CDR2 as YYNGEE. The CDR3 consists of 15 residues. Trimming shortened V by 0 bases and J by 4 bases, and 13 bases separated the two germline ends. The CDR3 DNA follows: TGTGCCAGCAGCGTAGCGGAGGGAATATTCTATGGCTACACCTTC. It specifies CASSVAEGIFYGYTF. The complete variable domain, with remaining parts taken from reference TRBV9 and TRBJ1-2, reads DSGVTQTPKHLITATGQRVTLRCSPRSGDLSVYWYQQSLDQGLQFLIQYYNGEERAKGNILERFSAQQFPDLHSELNLSSLELGDSALYFCASSVAEGIFYGYTFGSGTRLTVV.

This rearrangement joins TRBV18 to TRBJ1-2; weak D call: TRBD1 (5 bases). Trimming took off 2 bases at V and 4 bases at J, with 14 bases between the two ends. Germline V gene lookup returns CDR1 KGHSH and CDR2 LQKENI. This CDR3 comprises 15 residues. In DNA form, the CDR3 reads TGTGCCAGCTCACCAACTCAGGGATTATCCTATGGCTACACCTTC. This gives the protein CASSPTQGLSYGYTF.

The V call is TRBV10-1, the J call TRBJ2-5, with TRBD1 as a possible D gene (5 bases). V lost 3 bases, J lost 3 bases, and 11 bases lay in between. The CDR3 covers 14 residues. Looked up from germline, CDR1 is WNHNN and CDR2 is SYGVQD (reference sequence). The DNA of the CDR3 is TGCGCCAGCAGTGAATCAGGGCGGAAAGAGACCCAGTACTTC. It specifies CASSESGRKETQYF.

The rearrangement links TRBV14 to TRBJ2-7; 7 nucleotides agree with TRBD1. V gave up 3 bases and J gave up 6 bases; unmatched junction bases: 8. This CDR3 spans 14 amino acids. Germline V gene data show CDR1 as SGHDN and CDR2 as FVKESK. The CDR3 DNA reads TGTGCCAGCAGCCATCCTCATGACAGGGCCGAGCAGTACTTC. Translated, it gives CASSHPHDRAEQYF.

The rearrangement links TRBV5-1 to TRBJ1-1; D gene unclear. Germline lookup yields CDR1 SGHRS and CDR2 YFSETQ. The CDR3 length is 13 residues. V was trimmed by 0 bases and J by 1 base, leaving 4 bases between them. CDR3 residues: CASSLGPNTEAFF. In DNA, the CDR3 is TGCGCCAGCAGCTTGGGGCCGAACACTGAAGCTTTCTTT.

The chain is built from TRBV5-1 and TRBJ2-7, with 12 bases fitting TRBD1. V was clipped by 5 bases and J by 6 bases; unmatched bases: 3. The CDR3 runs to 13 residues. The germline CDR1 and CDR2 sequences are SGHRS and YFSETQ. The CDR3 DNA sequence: TGCGCCAGCAGGGGACAGGGGGCGGGCGAGCAGTACTTC. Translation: CASRGQGAGEQYF.

Written as DNA, the CDR3 is TGTGCCAGCAGCCAAGTAGGTGGTTTTCACACCTTC. Translation: CASSQVGGFHTF. V is TRBV4-2 and J is TRBJ1-2; unclear D gene. Germline values: CDR1 LGHNA, CDR2 YNFKEQ. The CDR3 loop spans 12 amino acids. The V and J ends lost 1 base and 12 bases respectively, with 12 bases between them.

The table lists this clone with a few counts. The CDR3 loop reads CASSEASPLHF. The CDR3 bases are TGTGCCAGCAGTGAAGCGTCCCCCCTCCACTTT. The J gene is TRBJ1-6, the V gene TRBV6-1; D uncertain. CDR1 and CDR2 from the germline V gene are MNHNS and SASEGT. This CDR3 has 11 residues. The V end was cut by 0 bases, the J end by 13 bases, with 4 bases between.

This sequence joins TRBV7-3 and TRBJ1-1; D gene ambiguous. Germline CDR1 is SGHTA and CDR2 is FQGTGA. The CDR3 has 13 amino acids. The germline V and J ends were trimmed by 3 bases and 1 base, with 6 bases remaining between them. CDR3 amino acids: CASSLGENTEAFF. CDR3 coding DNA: TGTGCCAGCAGCTTGGGAGAGAACACTGAAGCTTTCTTT.

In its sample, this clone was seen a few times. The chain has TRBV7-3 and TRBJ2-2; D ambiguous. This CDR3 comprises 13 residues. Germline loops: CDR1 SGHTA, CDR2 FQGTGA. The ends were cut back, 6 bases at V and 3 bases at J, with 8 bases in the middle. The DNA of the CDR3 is TGTGCCAGCAGTTTGGGGTACACCGGGGAGCTGTTTTTT. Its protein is CASSLGYTGELFF. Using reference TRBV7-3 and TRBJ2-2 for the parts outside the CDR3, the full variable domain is GAGVSQTPSNKVTEKGKYVELRCDPISGHTALYWYRQSLGQGPEFLIYFQGTGAADDSGLPNDRFFAVRPEGSVSTLKIQRTERGDSAVYLCASSLGYTGELFFGEGSRLTVL.

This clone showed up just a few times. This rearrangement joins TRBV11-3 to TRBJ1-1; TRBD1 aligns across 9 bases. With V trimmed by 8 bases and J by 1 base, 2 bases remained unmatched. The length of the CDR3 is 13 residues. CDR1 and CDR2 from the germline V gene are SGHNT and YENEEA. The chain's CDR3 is CASGTGRNTEAFF. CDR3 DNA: TGTGCCAGCGGGACAGGGAGGAACACTGAAGCTTTCTTT.

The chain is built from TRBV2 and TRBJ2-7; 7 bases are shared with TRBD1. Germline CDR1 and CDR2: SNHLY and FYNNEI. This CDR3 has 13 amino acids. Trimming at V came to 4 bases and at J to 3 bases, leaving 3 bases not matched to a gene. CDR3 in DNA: TGTGCCAGCAGTGGACAGGGATACTACGAGCAGTACTTC. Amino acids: CASSGQGYYEQYF.

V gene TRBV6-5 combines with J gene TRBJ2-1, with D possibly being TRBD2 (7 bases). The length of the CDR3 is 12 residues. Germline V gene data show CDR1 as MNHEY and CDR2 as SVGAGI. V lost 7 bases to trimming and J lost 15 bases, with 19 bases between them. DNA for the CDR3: TGTGCCAGCATGTTTTTGGGGGGGGCCCCGTTCTTC. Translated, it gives CASMFLGGAPFF.